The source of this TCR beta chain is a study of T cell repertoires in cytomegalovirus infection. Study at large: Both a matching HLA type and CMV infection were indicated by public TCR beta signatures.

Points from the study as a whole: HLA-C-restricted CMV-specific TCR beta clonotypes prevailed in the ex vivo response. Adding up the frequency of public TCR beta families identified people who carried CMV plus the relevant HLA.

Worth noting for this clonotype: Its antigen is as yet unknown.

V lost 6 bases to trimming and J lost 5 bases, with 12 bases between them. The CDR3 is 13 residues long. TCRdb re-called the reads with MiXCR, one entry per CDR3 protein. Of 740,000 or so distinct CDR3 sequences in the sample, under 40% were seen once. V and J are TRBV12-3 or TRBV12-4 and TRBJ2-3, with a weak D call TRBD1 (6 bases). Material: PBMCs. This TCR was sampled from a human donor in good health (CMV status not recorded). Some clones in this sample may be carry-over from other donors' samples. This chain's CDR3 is CASRAPGQDTQYF. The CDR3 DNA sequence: TGTGCCAGCAGAGCCCCGGGACAAGATACGCAGTATTTT.